The 9 T cell receptor beta chains below all came from one sample that was sequenced in a study of CD8+CD57+ T cells in acquired aplastic anemia. According to the study, genomic DNA was the template for TCR beta VDJ and CDR3 profiling. TCRdb re-called the reads with MiXCR, one entry per CDR3 protein. Among around 430,000 distinct CDR3 sequences listed, 25% to 40% were seen once. Sequencing involved patients with CD8+CD57+ cell expansion previously shown by flow cytometry. Specimen: sorted CD4+, CD8+, or CD8+CD57+ T cells (not recorded which) from PBMCs. Receptor source: a human donor with aplastic anemia.

This clonotype showed up just a few times. This chain joins TRBV7-9 and TRBJ2-7; 7 bases agree with TRBD1. The junction had 12 bases not matched to a gene; V was cut back by 0 bases and J by 4 bases. The CDR3 runs to 17 residues. Per the germline V gene, CDR1 is SEHNR and CDR2 is FQNEAQ (reference sequence). CDR3 region: CASSLAQDRFSPYEQYF. In DNA, the CDR3 is TGTGCCAGCAGCTTAGCCCAGGACAGGTTTAGTCCGTACGAGCAGTACTTC.

This clonotype has ten or more counts. The chain links TRBV20-1 to TRBJ2-7; 8 bases align to TRBD2. The CDR3 has 15 amino acids. V lost 6 bases to trimming and J lost 0 bases; unmatched junction nucleotides: 10. CDR1 is DFQATT, CDR2 SNEGSKA, per germline (reference sequence). CDR3 loop: CSASFTSGVSYEQYF. CDR3 coding DNA: TGCAGTGCGTCATTCACTAGCGGCGTCTCCTACGAGCAGTACTTC.

This clonotype was seen only a few times. J is TRBJ1-6 and V is TRBV2; D is possibly TRBD1 (6 bases). V shed 4 bases and J shed 9 bases, with 13 bases lying between them. The CDR3 runs 14 residues. Per germline, CDR1 SNHLY and CDR2 FYNNEI. CDR3 in DNA: TGTGCCAGCAGTGGTGGCAGGGGTTTTTCACCCCTCCACTTT. Translation gives CASSGGRGFSPLHF.

The CDR3 DNA reads TGCGCCAGCAGCCAAGGACTACAGGGTACGAGCAATCAGCCCCAGCATTTT. The encoded protein is CASSQGLQGTSNQPQHF. The gene calls are TRBV10-1 and TRBJ1-5; D possibly corresponds to TRBD1 (6 bases). There are 17 residues in the CDR3. Trimming left V 6 bases short and J 1 base short, with 19 bases between. The germline gives CDR1 WNHNN, CDR2 SYGVQD (reference sequence).

V usage is TRBV9 and J usage is TRBJ2-7; D is tentatively TRBD1 or TRBD2 (5 bases each). The V gene's germline CDR1 is SGDLS and CDR2 YYNGEE. V lost 0 bases and J 0 bases, leaving 7 bases between the germline ends. The CDR3 length is 14 residues. The CDR3 loop is CASSVVGDSYEQYF. In DNA form, the CDR3 reads TGTGCCAGCAGCGTAGTGGGGGACTCCTACGAGCAGTACTTC. Drawing the rest from reference TRBV9 and TRBJ2-7, the complete variable domain is DSGVTQTPKHLITATGQRVTLRCSPRSGDLSVYWYQQSLDQGLQFLIQYYNGEERAKGNILERFSAQQFPDLHSELNLSSLELGDSALYFCASSVVGDSYEQYFGPGTRLTVT.

The V and J genes are TRBV2 and TRBJ2-7, with D perhaps being TRBD1 or TRBD2 (6 bases each). CDR1 SNHLY and CDR2 FYNNEI come from the germline V gene. This CDR3 is built from 13 residues. V lost 10 bases and J lost 6, with 19 bases in between. The CDR3, as DNA: TGTGCCACCAGCTTAACGGGGGCGGGCGAGCAGTACTTC. Translation: CATSLTGAGEQYF.

In its sample, this clonotype was seen a few times. The V call is TRBV6-2 or TRBV6-3, the J call TRBJ1-6; D call uncertain. The V end lost 2 bases, the J end lost 9 bases, and 11 bases lay between the germline ends. Germline-derived CDR1 and CDR2 are MNHEY and SVGEGT. The CDR3 is 14 residues long. The CDR3 sequence is CASSYVGMASPLHF. The CDR3 nucleotides read TGTGCCAGCAGTTACGTCGGGATGGCTTCACCCCTCCACTTT.

This clonotype was picked up many times. The V and J genes are TRBV19 and TRBJ1-4, with 7 bases matching TRBD1. This CDR3 comprises 14 residues. The junction had 3 bases not matched to a gene; V was cut back by 6 bases and J by 2 bases. Germline values: CDR1 LNHDA, CDR2 SQIVND (reference sequence). This CDR3 reads CASRTTGTNEKLFF. Here the CDR3 DNA reads TGTGCCAGTAGGACGACAGGGACTAATGAAAAACTGTTTTTT. Combining the CDR3 with reference TRBV19 and TRBJ1-4 gives the whole variable domain DGGITQSPKYLFRKEGQNVTLSCEQNLNHDAMYWYRQDPGQGLRLIYYSQIVNDFQKGDIAEGYSVSREKKESFPLTVTSAQKNPTAFYLCASRTTGTNEKLFFGSGTQLSVL.

V gene TRBV6-1 combines with J gene TRBJ1-6; no firm D call. The V gene's germline CDR1 is MNHNS and CDR2 SASEGT. With 6 bases removed from V and 10 bases from J, the gap between germline ends came to 10 bases. The CDR3 contains 12 residues. CDR3 residues: CASREAGSPLHF. DNA of the CDR3: TGTGCCAGCAGGGAGGCTGGATCACCCCTCCACTTT.